This record concerns one T cell receptor (beta chain) sequence. Its cognate antigen has yet to be identified. No much larger clone is present one base from it, and per-base qualities are unavailable. The receptor library was made with PCR. Sequenced on an Illumina HiSeq 2500. To reduce PCR and sequencing biases, unique molecular identifiers were incorporated into the TCR beta cDNA libraries. Every 1 to 10 million input T cells yielded around 500,000 cDNA molecules, meaning each molecule approximated one T cell. The patient libraries were prepared and sequenced using the same protocol as the earlier healthy control dataset. Within a given batch, samples were prepared together, multiplexed and sequenced on the same HiSeq lane. In the paper's pipeline: Raw barcoded reads were processed with MIGEC, and single-read molecular identifier groups were discarded before consensus assembly and CDR3 extraction. Clonotype tables were post-analysed with VDJtools, normalizing diversity by down-sampling all datasets to the smallest sample size. In repertoire overlap clustering, CDR3 amino acid sequences, but not nucleotide sequences, were matched to correct batch-related cross-sample contamination. TCRdb cleaned the public reads at Q25 with fastp, built clones with MiXCR and kept in-frame beta chains. All rows with the same CDR3 protein become a single entry with the most common DNA and genes. What appears here as the V and J calls and clone size reflects TCRdb's work, not the paper's. Across this sample there are hundreds of thousands of distinct CDR3 sequences, with 55% to 70% seen only once. Jointly, the top ten make up over 9% of the sample.

To demonstrate the VDJtools post-analysis software, TCR beta repertoires were profiled from the peripheral blood of 13 young patients with multiple sclerosis. The multiple sclerosis patients were children and adolescents between roughly 6 and 17 years of age. This entry belongs to a study of post-analysis software for immune sequencing data (dated by TCRdb to between 2014 and 2017). With regard to the full study: Disease courses on record covered relapsing-remitting, secondary progressive and progressive-relapsing multiple sclerosis, though some patients had no subtype annotation. The patient repertoires were set against 10 or so previously published healthy control repertoires from donors whose ages ranged from about 6 to 26 years. A subset of samples was prepared in parallel using single-end sample barcoding, then pooled and co-amplified after Illumina adapter ligation. Overall study outcomes, separate from this receptor: The multiple sclerosis patient group was slightly younger than the control group. Patients showed significantly higher frequencies than controls for roughly 5 TRBV segments, among them TRBV5-6, TRBV5-1 and TRBV20-1. Direct clustering with F measure revealed strong co-clustering of samples prepared in the same batch, which led to a batch-effect correction. Multiple sclerosis patients had significantly lower normalized Chao1 diversity than controls, a result that suggests substantial peripheral T-cell clonal expansion.

The germline V gene specifies KGHSH as CDR1 and LQKENI as CDR2. The CDR3 goes from the cysteine to the phenylalanine over 15 residues. CDR3 DNA only is kept here, 45 bases in frame from base 1. In this chain, TRBV18 is recombined with TRBJ2-4; the D segment might be TRBD1 or TRBD2, since each matches 5 bases. The end of the DNA is better explained by TRBJ2-7, so the J call may be wrong. The TCR sequence derives from a girl aged 2 to 9 with multiple sclerosis. The sequenced material came from blood. The DNA is as follows: TGTGCCAGCTCACTTCTCCGGGACGGGGACTACGAGCAGTACTTC. The translation is CASSLLRDGDYEQYF.